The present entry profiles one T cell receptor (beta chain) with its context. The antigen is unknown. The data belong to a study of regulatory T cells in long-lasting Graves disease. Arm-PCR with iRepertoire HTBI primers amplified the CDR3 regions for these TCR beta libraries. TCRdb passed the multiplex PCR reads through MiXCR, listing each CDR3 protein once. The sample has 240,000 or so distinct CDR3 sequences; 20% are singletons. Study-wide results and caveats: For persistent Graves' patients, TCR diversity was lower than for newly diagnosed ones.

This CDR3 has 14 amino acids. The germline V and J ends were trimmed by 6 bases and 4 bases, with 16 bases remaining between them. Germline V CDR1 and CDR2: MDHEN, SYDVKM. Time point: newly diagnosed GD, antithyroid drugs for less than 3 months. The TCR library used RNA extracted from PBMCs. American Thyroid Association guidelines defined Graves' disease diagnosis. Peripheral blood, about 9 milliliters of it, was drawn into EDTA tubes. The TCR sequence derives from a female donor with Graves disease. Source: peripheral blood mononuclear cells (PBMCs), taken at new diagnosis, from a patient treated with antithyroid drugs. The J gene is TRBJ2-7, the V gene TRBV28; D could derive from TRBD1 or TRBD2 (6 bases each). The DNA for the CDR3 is TGTGCCAGCAGCCGAGGGGGGCAGAAGTACGAGCAGTACTTC. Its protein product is CASSRGGQKYEQYF.